This T cell receptor beta chain came from a study of blood T cell repertoires in COVID-19 (dated by TCRdb to the early 2020s). Turning to the overall study: Collaborator samples came from the United States, Italy and Spain and covered acute and convalescent phases of COVID-19. Where available, HLA class I and class II types were taken from metadata supplied by the sample provider and were not determined by assay-based typing. Sample metadata almost always included a de-identified subject ID, COVID-19 status, age in years and sex. The samples were drawn from the first 160 participants of the ongoing ImmuneRACE study and from 1,254 subjects provided by 6 global collaborators. The prospective study material was composed of cDNA or gDNA derived from T cells, B-cell-depleted T cells, or PBMCs. Subjects who had been exposed to COVID-19, were actively infected with it, or had recovered from it provided the deeply sampled blood TCRbeta repertoires that made up the dataset. The repertoires were released in a freely available public database intended as a resource for research on the immune response to SARS-CoV-2. General findings and caveats noted by the study authors: The quantity of clinical and demographic metadata differed by source and by participant and was supplied without curation.

TCRbeta CDR3 regions were amplified from genomic DNA by means of the immunoSEQ Assay, a bias-controlled multiplex PCR. Processing in the source paper ran as follows. The number of nucleated cells in each sample was estimated from the amplification of reference gene primers within the assay. To quantify the absolute abundance of each unique TCRbeta CDR3 rearrangement, sequence reads were collapsed and filtered. Productive Simpson clonality was computed per sample as the square root of Simpson's diversity index over productive rearrangements. TCRdb took over this immuneACCESS table, retaining in-frame rearrangements with V and J assigned. Such tables are incomplete; in checked studies, under half of the missing clones stem from an unresolved V gene, and the remainder is unexplained. That table furnishes V, J and clone size, whereas the DNA furnished D and trimming. The sample records some 340,000 clones, around 83% of which are singletons. Just under 3% of the sample is in the top ten clones.

Note on this clone: Its binding antigen is unknown. Per-base qualities were not stored, and no clone one base away is much larger.

Collaborating institutions collected whole blood in K2EDTA tubes following their own protocols. Collaborator samples were shipped for TCRbeta analysis as frozen whole blood, isolated PBMCs, or DNA extracted from either sample type. CDR3 length: 11 amino acids, cysteine to phenylalanine. Only the CDR3 portion is preserved as DNA: 33 bases, with reading frame beginning at the first base. V sheds 3 bases and J sheds 5 bases, leaving 7 bases between their ends. From a lookup of the germline V gene (reference sequence), CDR1 and CDR2 are GTSNPN and SVGIG. The TCR comes from a man aged 25 to 45 with active or convalescent COVID-19. The material sequenced was peripheral blood. The rearrangement combines TRBV30 with TRBJ1-2; no D gene can be assigned with confidence. The bases are TGTGCCTGGAGCCGCGGATATGGCTACACCTTC. Translated, it gives CAWSRGYGYTF.